These 16 T cell receptor beta chains share one sample of origin, sequenced in a study of OX40 agonist ivuxolimab in advanced cancers. The method was immunoSEQ multiplex PCR; TCRdb's version includes in-frame clones alone and lacks a portion of them. The top ten hold 9.4% of the sample, which has some 30,000 clones, about 90% seen once. Sequenced material: CD4+ or CD8+ T cells sorted from blood, taken in a trial of the OX40 agonist ivuxolimab. These receptors all come from an adult with an advanced solid tumor such as melanoma, head and neck, liver or kidney cancer.

This clone occurred once. CDR3 in DNA: TGTGCCAGCAGCGTAGTTGTTGGTGTGGAAGCTTTCTTT. Protein sequence: CASSVVVGVEAFF. The chain joins TRBV9 to TRBJ1-1, with unresolved D. The V gene lost 0 bases and the J gene lost 8 bases, with 11 bases spanning the gap. The CDR3 covers 13 residues. CDR1 is SGDLS, CDR2 YYNGEE, per germline.

V is TRBV2 and J is TRBJ2-1, with 7 bases lining up with TRBD2. CDR1 and CDR2 from the germline V gene are SNHLY and FYNNEI. V was clipped by 8 bases and J by 4 bases; unmatched bases: 11. The CDR3 has 15 amino acids. CDR3 DNA sequence: TGTGCCAGCGCCGTCCGATGGCGGGAGTACAATGAGCAGTTCTTC. Its translation: CASAVRWREYNEQFF.

The chain has TRBV7-9 and TRBJ2-1; 10 nucleotides align to TRBD2. J gave up 7 bases and V 8 bases, and 11 bases lay outside the gene matches. The CDR3 consists of 15 residues. Germline loops: CDR1 SEHNR, CDR2 FQNEAQ (reference sequence). The CDR3 loop is CASRPREREGNEQFF. The CDR3 DNA reads TGTGCCAGCCGTCCTAGGGAGCGGGAGGGTAATGAGCAGTTCTTC.

The CDR3 nucleotides read TGTGCCAGCAGCCTTCCCGAGCGGGAGCCGGCAGAGACCCAGTACTTC. Its protein product is CASSLPEREPAETQYF. The chain joins TRBV7-9 to TRBJ2-5, with 8 bases identical to TRBD2. The CDR3 totals 16 residues. Losses at the gene ends were 5 bases for V and 4 bases for J; bases not matched to a gene: 12. Germline-derived CDR1 and CDR2 are SEHNR and FQNEAQ (reference sequence).

This clone was counted only a few times. The chain combines TRBV6-5 with TRBJ1-2; 7 nucleotides match TRBD1. The CDR3 extends over 15 amino acids. Germline V CDR1 and CDR2: MNHEY, SVGAGI. Trimming cost V 2 bases and J 4 bases; bases outside gene matches: 7. Here the CDR3 reads CASSYQRGGPYGYTF. As DNA, the CDR3 is TGTGCCAGCAGTTACCAGCGAGGGGGCCCCTATGGCTACACCTTC.

The chain combines TRBV9 with TRBJ1-5, with unresolved D. The V gene's germline CDR1 is SGDLS and CDR2 YYNGEE. V gave up 4 bases and J gave up 3 bases, with 11 bases separating them. CDR3 size: 14 residues. The CDR3 region has the DNA TGTGCCAGCAGCCCGGGCCAAACCAATCAGCCCCAGCATTTT. Its translation: CASSPGQTNQPQHF.

This clone was found once. The chain carries TRBV5-4 and TRBJ2-1; possible D gene TRBD1, 5 bases. V was pared by 2 bases and J by 6 bases, with 18 bases between. Germline CDR1 SGHNT, CDR2 YYREEE (reference sequence). The CDR3 length is 16 residues. Here the CDR3 reads CASSLMMAGKGNEQFF. CDR3 nucleotides: TGTGCCAGCAGCTTAATGATGGCAGGGAAGGGCAATGAGCAGTTCTTC.

The chain carries TRBV30 and TRBJ1-5; D is perhaps TRBD1 (5 bases). Germline-derived CDR1 and CDR2 are GTSNPN and SVGIG (reference sequence). The CDR3 extends over 15 amino acids. Trimming removed 0 bases from V and 1 base from J, with 10 bases in between. CDR3 sequence: CAWSVGAGSNQPQHF. The CDR3 coding sequence is TGTGCCTGGAGTGTGGGTGCAGGGAGCAATCAGCCCCAGCATTTT.

J is TRBJ2-7 and V is TRBV7-9; TRBD2 agrees at 7 bases. Trimming at V came to 4 bases and at J to 3 bases, leaving 15 bases not matched to a gene. Germline CDR1 is SEHNR and CDR2 is FQNEAQ (reference sequence). CDR3 length: 17 residues. The CDR3 DNA is TGTGCCAGCAGCTGGGACTACCGACGTAGCGTGGACTACGAGCAGTACTTC. Amino acid sequence: CASSWDYRRSVDYEQYF.

This clone was recorded once. The chain recombines TRBV13 with TRBJ2-1; D not certain. The germline CDR1 and CDR2 sequences are PRHDT and FYEKMQ (reference sequence). This CDR3 has 13 amino acids. V lost 4 bases to trimming and J lost 4 bases, with 8 bases between them. The CDR3 nucleotides are TGTGCCAGCAGCTCCCCACAGTACAATGAGCAGTTCTTC. Translating gives CASSSPQYNEQFF. The full variable domain, rest sourced from reference TRBV13 and TRBJ2-1, is AAGVIQSPRHLIKEKRETATLKCYPIPRHDTVYWYQQGPGQDPQFLISFYEKMQSDKGSIPDRFSAQQFSDYHSELNMSSLELGDSALYFCASSSPQYNEQFFGPGTRLTVL.

This chain connects TRBV6-6 to TRBJ2-3, with D possibly being TRBD1 (6 bases). From germline, CDR1 is MNHNY and CDR2 SVGAGI (reference sequence). Trimming left V 4 bases short and J 4 bases short, with 12 bases between. The CDR3 extends over 14 amino acids. This chain's CDR3 is CASSLWNRADTQYF. In nucleotides, the CDR3 is TGTGCCAGCAGTTTATGGAACAGGGCAGATACGCAGTATTTT.

The chain has TRBV11-1 and TRBJ2-7, with TRBD2 matching over 7 bases. Germline V gene lookup returns CDR1 SGHAT and CDR2 FQDESV (reference sequence). V lost 4 bases to trimming and J lost 2 bases; unmatched junction nucleotides: 17. The CDR3 sequence is 18 residues long. The CDR3 DNA sequence: TGTGCCAGCAGCTCAACCGTTGAAATGACTAGCTGGCCCTACGAGCAGTACTTC. Protein: CASSSTVEMTSWPYEQYF.

The rearrangement links TRBV5-4 to TRBJ2-7, with 14 positions matching TRBD2. CDR1 is SGHNT, CDR2 YYREEE, per germline (reference sequence). CDR3 length: 18 residues. The V and J ends lost 4 bases and 6 bases, in that order; junction bases with no gene match: 15. This CDR3 reads CASSTRDQGLAGGGEQYF. CDR3 bases: TGTGCCAGCAGCACCCGGGACCAAGGACTAGCGGGGGGTGGCGAGCAGTACTTC.

V gene TRBV7-9 combines with J gene TRBJ2-7; possible D gene TRBD2, 5 bases. There are 12 residues in the CDR3. Germline V lookup: CDR1 SEHNR, CDR2 FQNEAQ (reference sequence). V lost 8 bases, J lost 2 bases, and 10 bases lay in between. DNA for the CDR3: TGTGCCAGCGCACTCGGGGCCTACGAGCAGTACTTC. It yields the protein CASALGAYEQYF.

V is TRBV6-6 and J is TRBJ1-1; tentatively, D is TRBD1 (6 bases). V gave up 6 bases and J gave up 4 bases, with 12 bases separating them. CDR1 and CDR2 from the germline V gene are MNHNY and SVGAGI (reference sequence). The CDR3 loop spans 13 amino acids. The CDR3 DNA sequence: TGTGCCAGCAGGCCCGGACAGTTCACTGAAGCTTTCTTT. Its translation is CASRPGQFTEAFF.

This clone was seen more than once but under ten times. The V gene is TRBV7-9, the J gene TRBJ2-7; D may match TRBD1 or TRBD2 (5 bases each). CDR1 and CDR2 from the germline V gene are SEHNR and FQNEAQ (reference sequence). The CDR3 is 15 residues long. V lost 3 bases and J 3 bases, leaving 15 bases between the germline ends. CDR3 DNA sequence: TGTGCCAGCAGCTTGGGGACGGTCGTCGGCTACGAGCAGTACTTC. It specifies CASSLGTVVGYEQYF.